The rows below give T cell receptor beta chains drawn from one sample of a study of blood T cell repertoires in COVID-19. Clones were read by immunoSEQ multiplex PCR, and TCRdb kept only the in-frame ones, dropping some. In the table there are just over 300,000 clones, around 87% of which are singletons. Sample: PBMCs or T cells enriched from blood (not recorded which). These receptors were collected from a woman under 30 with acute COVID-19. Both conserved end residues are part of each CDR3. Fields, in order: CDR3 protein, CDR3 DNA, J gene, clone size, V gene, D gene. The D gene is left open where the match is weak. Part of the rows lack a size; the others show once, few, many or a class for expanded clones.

CANRDRGMADYGYTF | TGTGCCAACCGGGACAGGGGAATGGCGGACTATGGCTACACCTTC | TRBJ1-2 | NA | TRBV2 | TRBD1
CASSLGGTDTQYF | TGTGCCAGTAGTTTGGGGGGGACAGATACGCAGTATTTT | TRBJ2-3 | NA | TRBV19 | TRBD2
CASSSNLDTGELFF | TGCGCCAGCAGCTCAAACCTAGACACCGGGGAGCTGTTTTTT | TRBJ2-2 | NA | TRBV5-1 | NA
CSVEEGSVGGETQYF | TGCAGCGTTGAAGAGGGATCGGTAGGGGGAGAGACCCAGTACTTC | TRBJ2-5 | NA | TRBV29-1 | NA
CASSLTLSSYEQYF | TGCGCCAGCAGCTTGACTCTGAGCTCCTACGAGCAGTACTTC | TRBJ2-7 | few | TRBV5-1 | NA
CASSKNSGREETQYF | TGTGCCAGCTCAAAAAATAGCGGGAGGGAAGAGACCCAGTACTTC | TRBJ2-5 | NA | TRBV3-1/TRBV3-2 | TRBD2
CASSQSGLAGALEQYF | TGTGCCAGCAGTCAATCGGGACTAGCGGGAGCCCTGGAGCAGTACTTC | TRBJ2-7 | NA | TRBV27 | TRBD2
CASSPRTGPNEQFF | TGTGCCAGCAGCCCTCGGACTGGCCCCAATGAGCAGTTCTTC | TRBJ2-1 | once | TRBV7-9 | NA
CASSKTTWGDEQFF | TGTGCCAGTAGTAAAACCACTTGGGGCGATGAGCAGTTCTTC | TRBJ2-1 | NA | TRBV19 | NA
CASSSYGGEQFF | TGTGCCAGCAGTTCCTATGGGGGGGAGCAGTTCTTC | TRBJ2-1 | NA | TRBV27 | NA
CAWSKGLAAYNEQFF | TGTGCCTGGAGTAAGGGACTAGCGGCCTACAATGAGCAGTTCTTC | TRBJ2-1 | NA | TRBV30 | TRBD2
CASSLRRTDSPLHF | TGCGCCAGCAGCCTCCGGAGGACGGACTCACCCCTCCACTTT | TRBJ1-6 | NA | TRBV10-1 | NA
CASSLTAGGIPDNEQFF | TGTGCCAGCAGTTTAACGGCGGGAGGGATCCCCGACAATGAGCAGTTCTTC | TRBJ2-1 | NA | TRBV27 | TRBD2
CASSSLAERSGNTIYF | TGTGCCAGCAGCTCGCTGGCAGAGCGCTCTGGAAACACCATATATTTT | TRBJ1-3 | NA | TRBV7-6 | NA
CASRAGVADTQYF | TGTGCCAGCAGAGCGGGAGTTGCAGATACGCAGTATTTT | TRBJ2-3 | NA | TRBV6-5 | TRBD2
CASSPTGRGAEAFF | TGTGCCAGCAGTCCGACAGGGAGAGGGGCCGAAGCTTTCTTT | TRBJ1-1 | NA | TRBV6-4 | TRBD1
CAWSEDLIAYNEQFF | TGTGCCTGGAGTGAGGACCTAATAGCGTACAATGAGCAGTTCTTC | TRBJ2-1 | NA | TRBV30 | NA
CASSLEASGRIGSSYEQYF | TGCGCCAGCAGCTTGGAGGCTAGCGGGAGAATCGGGAGCTCCTACGAGCAGTACTTC | TRBJ2-7 | NA | TRBV5-1 | TRBD2
CASSYHLASYEQYF | TGTGCCAGCAGTTACCACCTTGCTAGCTACGAGCAGTACTTC | TRBJ2-7 | NA | TRBV6-5 | NA
CASSTFGQEVYSNQPQHF | TGTGCCAGTAGTACTTTTGGACAGGAAGTTTATAGCAATCAGCCCCAGCATTTT | TRBJ1-5 | NA | TRBV19 | TRBD1
CSATDSGGNTGELFF | TGCAGTGCTACTGATAGCGGGGGTAACACCGGGGAGCTGTTTTTT | TRBJ2-2 | NA | TRBV20-1 | TRBD2
CASSQTFMGGTYEQYF | TGTGCCAGCAGCCAAACGTTTATGGGGGGGACCTACGAGCAGTACTTC | TRBJ2-7 | once | TRBV7-9 | TRBD2
CASHGLAGGEETQYF | TGTGCCAGCCACGGACTAGCGGGAGGTGAAGAGACCCAGTACTTC | TRBJ2-5 | NA | TRBV19 | TRBD2